What follows are 6 T cell receptor beta chains derived from one specimen sequenced in a study of early T cells in non-severe SARS-CoV-2 infection. TCRdb ran MiXCR on the 5' RACE reads and lists one entry per CDR3 protein. The table records more than 80,000 distinct CDR3 sequences, around 15% of them present only once. The sequenced sample consisted of whole blood. These TCRs come from an adult who was a healthcare worker with PCR-confirmed SARS-CoV-2 infection or an uninfected control (not recorded which).

A single count supports this clonotype. The chain links TRBV29-1 to TRBJ2-7; TRBD1 is a possible D gene (5 bases). There are 16 residues in the CDR3. CDR1 and CDR2 from the germline V gene are SQVTM and ANQGSEA. Trimming removed 4 bases at V and 3 bases at J, with 22 bases between. The CDR3, as DNA: TGCAGCGTTGGTTGGGAAAGGGGATCACCCATCTACGAGCAGTACTTC. It encodes CSVGWERGSPIYEQYF.

J is TRBJ2-5 and V is TRBV7-9; D may correspond to TRBD1 or TRBD2 (5 bases each). V lost 4 bases and J lost 5, with 14 bases in between. Germline V gene sequence: CDR1 SEHNR, CDR2 FQNEAQ (reference sequence). This CDR3 is built from 14 residues. CDR3 in DNA: TGTGCCAGCAGCTACGGGGCCTCCTGGGAGACCCAGTACTTC. Protein sequence: CASSYGASWETQYF.

The V gene is TRBV7-9, the J gene TRBJ2-7, with TRBD2 matching over 14 bases. The CDR3 contains 17 residues. CDR1 and CDR2 (germline): SEHNR, FQNEAQ (reference sequence). J was trimmed by 4 bases and V by 5 bases; bases with no gene match: 10. DNA for the CDR3: TGTGCCAGCAGCGCAGGACTAGCGGGAGGAGTAGGGTACGAGCAGTACTTC. Its translation is CASSAGLAGGVGYEQYF.

This clonotype appeared a few times. This sequence joins TRBV18 and TRBJ2-1, with 8 bases fitting TRBD1. CDR1 and CDR2 (germline): KGHSH, LQKENI. V was pared by 3 bases and J by 7 bases, with 5 bases of the junction left unmatched. The CDR3 loop spans 14 amino acids. The CDR3 DNA reads as TGTGCCAGCTCACCGAGACAGGGGAGGAATGAGCAGTTCTTC. Translated, it gives CASSPRQGRNEQFF.

This clonotype showed up just a few times. A clone one base away is much larger, so this may be a read error. The CDR3 sequence is CASSILSENQPQHF. CDR3 coding DNA: TGTGCCAGCAGCATACTCTCAGAGAATCAGCCCCAGCATTTT. The rearrangement links TRBV7-2 to TRBJ1-5; D gene ambiguous. Between the trimmed V and J ends, which lost 5 bases and 4 bases, there was a span of 12 bases. Germline V lookup: CDR1 SGHTA, CDR2 FQGNSA. The CDR3 consists of 14 residues. Based on the CDR3 plus reference TRBV7-2 and TRBJ1-5, the full variable domain is GAGVSQSPSNKVTEKGKDVELRCDPISGHTALYWYRQSLGQGLEFLIYFQGNSAPDKSGLPSDRFSAERTGGSVSTLTIQRTQQEDSAVYLCASSILSENQPQHFGDGTRLSIL.

This chain links TRBV12-3 or TRBV12-4 with TRBJ1-2, with TRBD1 as a possible D gene (5 bases). CDR3 length equals 13 residues. Trimming shortened V by 7 bases and J by 6 bases, and 15 bases separated the two germline ends. This CDR3 reads CASTLSQGDGYTF. CDR3 in DNA: TGTGCCAGCACCCTGAGCCAGGGAGATGGCTACACCTTC.